The 2 T cell receptor beta chains reported below all come from one sample, sequenced in a study of T cell repertoires in cytomegalovirus infection. These receptors are not linked to any known antigen. TCRdb ran MiXCR on the reads and lists one entry per CDR3 protein. The sample shows some 800,000 distinct CDR3 sequences, roughly 29% of them seen only once. Sequenced material: cultured CD8+ T cells from PBMCs, taken from culture after CMV antigen stimulation. These TCRs come from a human donor in good health (CMV status not recorded). Some clones in this sample may be carry-over from other donors' samples.

The CDR3 here is CASSHDVGDAAGFPSVSSYEQYV. CDR3 bases: TGTGCCAGCAGTCACGACGTTGGGGATGCCGCCGGATTCCCCAGTGTTAGCTCCTACGAGCAGTACGTC. The rearrangement joins TRBV6-2 or TRBV6-3 to TRBJ2-7; the D is unclear. The CDR3 is 23 residues long. The V gene's germline CDR1 is MNHEY and CDR2 SVGEGT. Trimming shortened V by 5 bases and J by 0 bases, and 38 bases separated the two germline ends.

The rearrangement uses TRBV4-1 and TRBJ2-7; D not resolved. V dropped 2 bases and J dropped 7 bases, with 9 bases sitting between them. Per germline, CDR1 MGHRA and CDR2 YSYEKL. CDR3 length equals 12 residues. CDR3 sequence reads: CASSQIGREQYF. The CDR3 coding sequence is TGCGCCAGCAGCCAAATTGGACGAGAGCAGTACTTC.